This T cell receptor beta chain was found in a study of shared clonotypes between healthy human individuals. The study, taken as a whole, reports: What naive subsets generally showed was a larger estimated richness than memory subsets showed.

It was CD45RO-negative cells, positively selected for CCR7, that made up naive CD8 cells, with terminally differentiated effector memory CD45RA+ cells excluded. Donors had no recently reported acute infections or vaccinations and were HIV-negative. Assay execution proceeded at the deep level. Several immunoSEQ 96-well plates shared each subset's DNA, each plate a replicate. Here immunoSEQ multiplex PCR was the method, and the copy in TCRdb shows in-frame clones only, minus some. The sample includes about 2.1 million clones, about 92% of them seen just once. Remarks on this clone: Its antigen is not known.

The sequence came from a man between 18 and 35 years old in good health. Some clones in this sample may be carry-over from other donors' samples. Sequencing was performed on naive CD8+ T cells from PBMCs.

CDR3 nucleotide sequence: TGCGCCAGCAGCTCGAACACCGGGGAGCTGTTTTTT. Translated: CASSSNTGELFF. This chain connects TRBV10-1 to TRBJ2-2; no firm D call. Trimming took off 6 bases at V and 0 bases at J, with 2 bases between the two ends. Looked up from germline, CDR1 is WNHNN and CDR2 is SYGVQD (reference sequence). The CDR3 consists of 12 residues.